This T cell receptor (beta chain) is from a study of CD8 T cells in ankylosing spondylitis (dated by TCRdb to about 2017). In the study overall: The study set out to find disease-linked TCR variants by profiling T cell receptor beta repertoires in ankylosing spondylitis patients and healthy donors. The full study cohort was made up of roughly 25 ankylosing spondylitis patients and more than 90 healthy donors. Peripheral blood samples were taken, and synovial fluid was additionally collected from ankylosing spondylitis patients.

This clonotype was picked up one time. It lacks a known antigen. No quality values exist for individual bases; no much larger clone is one base distant. TCRdb names Illumina HiSeq 2500 as the instrument used. Quantitative 5'-RACE with molecular barcodes was the method used to prepare the TCR beta libraries. The study's own analysis went as follows. Disease-linked TCR variants were identified with a new computational method built on a probabilistic model of VDJ rearrangement. TCRdb took the public reads, trimmed them with fastp at Q25, ran MiXCR for clone calling and kept in-frame beta chains. Under each unique CDR3 protein, matching rows form one entry showing the most common genes and DNA. These V and J calls derive from TCRdb rather than the authors' analysis. The sample data list roughly 450,000 distinct CDR3 sequences, and around 26% of these were observed just once. The ten top clones hold under 0.9% of the sample.

Study-wide findings and limitations: The disease-linked clones showed a CD8+ phenotype and occurred at relatively low frequencies in peripheral blood. According to the report, matched synovial fluid samples from ankylosing spondylitis patients were significantly enriched for the disease-linked clones. Some of the motif variants had been reported before in the synovial fluid and blood of reactive arthritis patients, a finding that suggests common disease-initiation mechanisms. Blood from ankylosing spondylitis patients appeared to be characterized by a TCR beta motif made up of about 8 highly homologous amino acid variants.

The germline V gene (reference sequence) supplies CDR1 DFQATT and CDR2 SNEGSKA. V loses 3 bases, J loses 4 bases, and the germline ends lie 13 bases apart. The CDR3 runs 14 amino acids, cysteine and phenylalanine included. The entry retains the CDR3 DNA only, 42 bases that are in frame from base 1. Sequenced: blood, either unsorted or a sorted T cell fraction (not recorded which). The rearrangement joined TRBV20-1 to TRBJ2-1, with no D gene named confidently. The TCR was taken from a male donor with ankylosing spondylitis. The bases are TGCAGTGCTAGTATAGGGCATATTTACAATGAGCAGTTCTTC. It is translated as CSASIGHIYNEQFF.